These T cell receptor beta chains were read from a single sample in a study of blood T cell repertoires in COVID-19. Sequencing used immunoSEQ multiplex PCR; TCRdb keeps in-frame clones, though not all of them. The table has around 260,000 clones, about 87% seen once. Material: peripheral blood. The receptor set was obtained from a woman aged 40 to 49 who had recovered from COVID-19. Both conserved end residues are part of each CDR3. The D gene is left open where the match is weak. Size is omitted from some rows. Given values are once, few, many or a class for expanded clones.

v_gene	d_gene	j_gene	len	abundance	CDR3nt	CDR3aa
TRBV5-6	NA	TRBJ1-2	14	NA	TGTGCCAGCAGCTTGGAAGCGAGTAACTATGGCTACACCTTC	CASSLEASNYGYTF
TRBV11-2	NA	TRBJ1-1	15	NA	TGTGCCAGCAGCTCGAAAACAGGGATGAACACTGAAGCTTTCTTT	CASSSKTGMNTEAFF
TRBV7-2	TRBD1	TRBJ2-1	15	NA	TGTGCCAGCAGCTACAGGGGGACAGGGGAGTTGGAGCAGTTCTTC	CASSYRGTGELEQFF
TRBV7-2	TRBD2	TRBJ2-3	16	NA	TGTGCCAGCAGCTTTCTGAGCGGGGGGCGGGTAGATACGCAGTATTTT	CASSFLSGGRVDTQYF
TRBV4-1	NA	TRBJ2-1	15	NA	TGCGCCAGCAGCCAAGTCCCGAGGGCCTACAATGAGCAGTTCTTC	CASSQVPRAYNEQFF
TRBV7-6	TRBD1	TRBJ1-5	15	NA	TGTGCCAGCAGCCTGGGGACAGGTGAACCTCAGCCCCAGCATTTT	CASSLGTGEPQPQHF
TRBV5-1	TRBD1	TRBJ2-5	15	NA	TGCGCCAGCAGCCGACAGGGATGGGACCAAGAGACCCAGTACTTC	CASSRQGWDQETQYF
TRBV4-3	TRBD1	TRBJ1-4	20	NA	TGCGCCAGCAGCCAAGGCCCCCGGACAGGGGACGCGGTGGCTAATGAAAAACTGTTTTTT	CASSQGPRTGDAVANEKLFF
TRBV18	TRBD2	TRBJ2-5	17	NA	TGTGCCAGCTCACCCAGCGGGGGGGCTGATTTCCTAGAGACCCAGTACTTC	CASSPSGGADFLETQYF
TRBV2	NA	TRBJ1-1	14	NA	TGTGCCAGCAGTGAGGCCCAGGGGCTGGCTGAAGCTTTCTTT	CASSEAQGLAEAFF
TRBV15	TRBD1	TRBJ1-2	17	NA	TGTGCCACCAGCAGAGACCTACAGGGGAACGAAAACTATGGCTACACCTTC	CATSRDLQGNENYGYTF
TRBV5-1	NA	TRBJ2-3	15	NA	TGCGCCAGCAGCTTGACTTACTCTAGCACAGATACGCAGTATTTT	CASSLTYSSTDTQYF
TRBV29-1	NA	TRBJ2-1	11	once	TGCAGCGTAAGTAGCGGCGGTGAGCAGTTCTTC	CSVSSGGEQFF
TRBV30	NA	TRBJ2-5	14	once	TGTGCCTGTACCAAGACAGGTAGAGGGGAGACCCAGTACTTC	CACTKTGRGETQYF
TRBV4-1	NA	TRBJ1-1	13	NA	TGCGCCAGCAGCCAAGATAAGAACACTGAAGCTTTCTTT	CASSQDKNTEAFF
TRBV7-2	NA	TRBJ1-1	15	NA	TGTGCCAGCAGCTTAGCGATCTTGGCGGGCACTGAAGCTTTCTTT	CASSLAILAGTEAFF
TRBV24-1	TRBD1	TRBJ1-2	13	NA	TGTGCCACCAGTGACGGACAGGGCTATGGCTACACCTTC	CATSDGQGYGYTF
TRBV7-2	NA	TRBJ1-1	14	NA	TGTGCCAGCAGCTTAACAGGGCCGGGGACTGAAGCTTTCTTT	CASSLTGPGTEAFF